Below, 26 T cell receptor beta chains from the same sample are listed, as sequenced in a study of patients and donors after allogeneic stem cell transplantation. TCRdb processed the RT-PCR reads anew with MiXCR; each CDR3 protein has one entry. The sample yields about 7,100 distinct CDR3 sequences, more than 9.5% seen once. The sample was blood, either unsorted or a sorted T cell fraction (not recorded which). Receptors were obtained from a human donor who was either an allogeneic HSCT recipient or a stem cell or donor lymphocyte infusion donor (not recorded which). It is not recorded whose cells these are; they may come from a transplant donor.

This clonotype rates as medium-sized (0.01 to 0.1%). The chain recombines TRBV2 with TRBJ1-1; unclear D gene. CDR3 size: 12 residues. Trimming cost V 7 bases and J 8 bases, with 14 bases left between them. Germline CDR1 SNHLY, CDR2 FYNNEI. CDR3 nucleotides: TGTGCCAGCAATTCGCTGAAAGGAGAAGCTTTCTTT. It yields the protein CASNSLKGEAFF. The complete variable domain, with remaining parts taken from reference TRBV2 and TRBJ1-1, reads EPEVTQTPSHQVTQMGQEVILRCVPISNHLYFYWYRQILGQKVEFLVSFYNNEISEKSEIFDDQFSVERPDGSNFTLKIRSTKLEDSAMYFCASNSLKGEAFFGQGTRLTVV.

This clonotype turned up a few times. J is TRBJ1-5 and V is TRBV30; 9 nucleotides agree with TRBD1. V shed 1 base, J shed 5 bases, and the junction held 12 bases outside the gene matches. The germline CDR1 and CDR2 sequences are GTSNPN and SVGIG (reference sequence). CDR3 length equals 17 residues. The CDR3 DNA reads TGTGCCTGGAGTGCCCGAACACAGGGGGCGTTTGATCAGCCCCAGCATTTT. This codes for CAWSARTQGAFDQPQHF.

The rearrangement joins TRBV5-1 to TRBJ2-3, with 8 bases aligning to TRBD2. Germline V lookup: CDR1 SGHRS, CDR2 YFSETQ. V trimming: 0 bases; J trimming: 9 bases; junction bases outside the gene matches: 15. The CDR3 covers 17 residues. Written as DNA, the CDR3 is TGCGCCAGCAGCTTGGAGAGCGGGCGGGAGGCCCGATTAACGCAGTATTTT. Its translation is CASSLESGREARLTQYF.

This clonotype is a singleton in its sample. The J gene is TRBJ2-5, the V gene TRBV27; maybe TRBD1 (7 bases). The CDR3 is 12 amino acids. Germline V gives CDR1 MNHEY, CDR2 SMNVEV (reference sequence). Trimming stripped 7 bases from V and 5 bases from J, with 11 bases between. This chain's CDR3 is CASNAGGETQYF. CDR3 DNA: TGTGCCAGCAACGCAGGGGGGGAGACCCAGTACTTC.

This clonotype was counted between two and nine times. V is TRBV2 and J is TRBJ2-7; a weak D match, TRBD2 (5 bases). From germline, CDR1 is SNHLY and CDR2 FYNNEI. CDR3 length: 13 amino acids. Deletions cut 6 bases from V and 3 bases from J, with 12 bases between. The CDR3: CASRQDGNYEQYF. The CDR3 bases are TGTGCCAGCAGGCAGGACGGGAACTACGAGCAGTACTTC.

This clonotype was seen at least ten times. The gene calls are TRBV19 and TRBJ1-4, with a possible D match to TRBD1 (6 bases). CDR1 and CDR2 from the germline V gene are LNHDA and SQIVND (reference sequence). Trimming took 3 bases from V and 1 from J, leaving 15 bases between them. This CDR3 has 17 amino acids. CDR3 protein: CASSIWTATITNEKLFF. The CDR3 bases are TGTGCCAGTAGTATTTGGACAGCCACTATAACTAATGAAAAACTGTTTTTT.

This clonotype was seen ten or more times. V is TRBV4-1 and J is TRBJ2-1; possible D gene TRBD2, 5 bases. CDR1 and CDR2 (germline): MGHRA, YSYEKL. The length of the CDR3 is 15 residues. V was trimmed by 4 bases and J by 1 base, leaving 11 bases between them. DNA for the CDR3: TGCGCCAGCAGCCGGCGGACTCCTTCCTACAATGAGCAGTTCTTC. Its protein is CASSRRTPSYNEQFF.

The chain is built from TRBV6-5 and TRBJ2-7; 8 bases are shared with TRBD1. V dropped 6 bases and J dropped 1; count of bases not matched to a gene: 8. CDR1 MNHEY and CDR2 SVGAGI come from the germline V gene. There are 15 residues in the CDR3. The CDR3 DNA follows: TGTGCCAGCAGGACGATACAGGGGGTATCCTACGAGCAGTACGTC. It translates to CASRTIQGVSYEQYV.

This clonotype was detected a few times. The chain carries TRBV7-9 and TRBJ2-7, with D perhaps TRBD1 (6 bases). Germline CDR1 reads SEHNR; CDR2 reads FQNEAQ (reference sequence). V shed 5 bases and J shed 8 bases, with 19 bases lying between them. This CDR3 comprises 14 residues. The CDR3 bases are TGTGCCAGCAGCCAAGGAGTGACAGGCATCAAGCAGTACTTC. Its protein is CASSQGVTGIKQYF.

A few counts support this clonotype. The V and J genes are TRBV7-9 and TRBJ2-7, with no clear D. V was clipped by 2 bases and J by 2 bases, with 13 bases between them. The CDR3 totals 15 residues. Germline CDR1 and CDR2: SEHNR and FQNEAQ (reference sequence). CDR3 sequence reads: CASSLFPMETYEQYV. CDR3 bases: TGTGCCAGCAGCTTATTTCCAATGGAGACCTACGAGCAGTACGTC.

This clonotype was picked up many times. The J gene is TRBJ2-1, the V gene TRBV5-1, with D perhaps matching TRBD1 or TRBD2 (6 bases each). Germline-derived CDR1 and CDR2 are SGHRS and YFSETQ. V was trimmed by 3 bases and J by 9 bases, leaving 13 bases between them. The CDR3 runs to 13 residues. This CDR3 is CASSYTGASEQFF. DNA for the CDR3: TGCGCCAGCAGCTATACGGGGGCTTCTGAGCAGTTCTTC. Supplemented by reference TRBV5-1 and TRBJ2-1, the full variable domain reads KAGVTQTPRYLIKTRGQQVTLSCSPISGHRSVSWYQQTPGQGLQFLFEYFSETQRNKGNFPGRFSGRQFSNSRSEMNVSTLELGDSALYLCASSYTGASEQFFGPGTRLTVL.

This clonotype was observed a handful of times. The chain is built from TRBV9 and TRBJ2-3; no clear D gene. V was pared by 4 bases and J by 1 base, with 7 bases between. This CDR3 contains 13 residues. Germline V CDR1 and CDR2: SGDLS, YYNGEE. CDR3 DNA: TGTGCCAGCAGCATTCGGGGCACAGATACGCAGTATTTT. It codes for CASSIRGTDTQYF.

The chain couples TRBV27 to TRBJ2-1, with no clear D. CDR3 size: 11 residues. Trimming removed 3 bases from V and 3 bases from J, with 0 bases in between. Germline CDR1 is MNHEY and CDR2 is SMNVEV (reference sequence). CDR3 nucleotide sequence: TGTGCCAGCAGTTTCTACAATGAGCAGTTCTTC. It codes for CASSFYNEQFF.

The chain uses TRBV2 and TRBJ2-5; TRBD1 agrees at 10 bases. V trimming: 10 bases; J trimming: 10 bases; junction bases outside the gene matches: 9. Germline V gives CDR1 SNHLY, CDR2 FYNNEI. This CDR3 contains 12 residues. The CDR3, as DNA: TGTGCCACCGCGGGACAGGGGCCTTTCCAGTACTTC. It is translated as CATAGQGPFQYF.

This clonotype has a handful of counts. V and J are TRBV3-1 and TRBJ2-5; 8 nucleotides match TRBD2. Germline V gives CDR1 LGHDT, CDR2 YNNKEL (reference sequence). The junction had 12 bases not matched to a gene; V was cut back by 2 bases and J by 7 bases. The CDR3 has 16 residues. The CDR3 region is CASSQPGLGVAWTQYF. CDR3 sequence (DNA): TGTGCCAGCAGCCAACCGGGACTAGGGGTGGCGTGGACCCAGTACTTC.

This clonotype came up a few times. The CDR3 protein is CASSLVLSVINTQYF. CDR3 bases: TGTGCCAGCAGCTTAGTGTTGTCCGTTATAAATACGCAGTATTTT. This chain connects TRBV7-9 to TRBJ2-3; D unresolved. Germline values: CDR1 SEHNR, CDR2 FQNEAQ (reference sequence). The CDR3 spans 15 residues. Trimming cost V 1 base and J 7 bases, with 15 bases left between them.

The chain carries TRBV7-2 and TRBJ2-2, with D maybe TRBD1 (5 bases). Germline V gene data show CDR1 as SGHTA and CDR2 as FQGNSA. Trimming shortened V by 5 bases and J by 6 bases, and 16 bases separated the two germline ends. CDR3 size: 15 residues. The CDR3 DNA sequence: TGTGCCAGCAGCCGACAAACAGGTCAGCCCGGGGAGCTGTTTTTT. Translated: CASSRQTGQPGELFF.

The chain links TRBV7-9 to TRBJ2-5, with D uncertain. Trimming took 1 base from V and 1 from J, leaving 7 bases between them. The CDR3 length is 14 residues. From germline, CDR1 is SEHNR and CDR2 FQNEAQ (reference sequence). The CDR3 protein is CASSLDGFQETQYF. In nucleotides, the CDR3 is TGTGCCAGCAGCTTAGACGGGTTCCAAGAGACCCAGTACTTC.

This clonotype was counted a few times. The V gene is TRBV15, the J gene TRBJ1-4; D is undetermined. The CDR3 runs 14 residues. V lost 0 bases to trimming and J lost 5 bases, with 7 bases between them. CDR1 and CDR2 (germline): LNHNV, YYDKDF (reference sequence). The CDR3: CATSRDFKNEKLFF. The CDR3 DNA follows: TGTGCCACCAGCAGAGATTTTAAGAATGAAAAACTGTTTTTT.

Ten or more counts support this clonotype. Here the CDR3 reads CASSQGGAWNRGGYTF. Here the CDR3 DNA reads TGTGCCAGCTCTCAAGGAGGGGCCTGGAATCGCGGTGGCTACACCTTC. This chain links TRBV18 with TRBJ1-2; maybe TRBD1 (5 bases). The germline CDR1 and CDR2 sequences are KGHSH and LQKENI. This CDR3 contains 16 residues. Trimming took 6 bases from V and 7 from J, leaving 24 bases between them.

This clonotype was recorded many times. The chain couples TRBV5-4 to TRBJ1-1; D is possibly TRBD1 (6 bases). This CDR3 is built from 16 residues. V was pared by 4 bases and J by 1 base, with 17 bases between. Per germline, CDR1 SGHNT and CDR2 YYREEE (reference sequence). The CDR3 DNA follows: TGTGCCAGCAGCCCCGTCACCGGGACAACGAACACTGAAGCTTTCTTT. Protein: CASSPVTGTTNTEAFF. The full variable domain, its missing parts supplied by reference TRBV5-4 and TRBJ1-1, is ETGVTQSPTHLIKTRGQQVTLRCSSQSGHNTVSWYQQALGQGPQFIFQYYREEENGRGNFPPRFSGLQFPNYSSELNVNALELDDSALYLCASSPVTGTTNTEAFFGQGTRLTVV.

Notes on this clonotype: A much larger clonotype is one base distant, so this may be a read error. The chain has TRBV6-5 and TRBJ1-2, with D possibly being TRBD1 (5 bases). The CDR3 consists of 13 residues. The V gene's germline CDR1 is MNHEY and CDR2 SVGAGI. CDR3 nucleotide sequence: TGTACCAGCAGTTACCCAGGGTCGCCGGGCTACACCTTC. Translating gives CTSSYPGSPGYTF.

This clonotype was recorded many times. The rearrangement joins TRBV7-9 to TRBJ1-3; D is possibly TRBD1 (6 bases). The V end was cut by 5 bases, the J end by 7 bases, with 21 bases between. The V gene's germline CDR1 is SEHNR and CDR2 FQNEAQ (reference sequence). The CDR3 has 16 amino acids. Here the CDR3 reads CASSIGDTRGWNTIYF. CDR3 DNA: TGTGCCAGCAGCATCGGGGACACCCGTGGTTGGAACACCATATATTTT.

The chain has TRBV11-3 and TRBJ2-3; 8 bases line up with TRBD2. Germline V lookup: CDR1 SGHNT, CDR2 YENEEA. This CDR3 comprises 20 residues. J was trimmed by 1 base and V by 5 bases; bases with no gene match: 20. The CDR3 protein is CASSPLKRSRSGRCTDTQYF. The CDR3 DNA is TGTGCCAGCAGCCCGTTAAAGCGAAGTAGAAGCGGGAGATGCACAGATACGCAGTATTTT. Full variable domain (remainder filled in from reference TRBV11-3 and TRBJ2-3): EAGVVQSPRYKIIEKKQPVAFWCNPISGHNTLYWYLQNLGQGPELLIRYENEEAVDDSQLPKDRFSAERLKGVDSTLKIQPAELGDSAVYLCASSPLKRSRSGRCTDTQYFGPGTRLTVL.

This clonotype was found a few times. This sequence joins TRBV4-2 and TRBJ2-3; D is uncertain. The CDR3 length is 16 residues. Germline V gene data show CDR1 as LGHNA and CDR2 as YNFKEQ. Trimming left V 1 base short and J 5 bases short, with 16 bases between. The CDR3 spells CASSQVMRVNEDTQYF. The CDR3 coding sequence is TGTGCCAGCAGCCAAGTCATGCGAGTTAATGAAGATACGCAGTATTTT.

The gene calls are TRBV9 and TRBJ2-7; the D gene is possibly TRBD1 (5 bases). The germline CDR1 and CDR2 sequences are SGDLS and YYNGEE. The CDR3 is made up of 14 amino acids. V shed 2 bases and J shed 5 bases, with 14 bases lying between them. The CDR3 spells CASSVSQGGNEQYF. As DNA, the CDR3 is TGTGCCAGCAGCGTTAGTCAGGGCGGCAACGAGCAGTACTTC.